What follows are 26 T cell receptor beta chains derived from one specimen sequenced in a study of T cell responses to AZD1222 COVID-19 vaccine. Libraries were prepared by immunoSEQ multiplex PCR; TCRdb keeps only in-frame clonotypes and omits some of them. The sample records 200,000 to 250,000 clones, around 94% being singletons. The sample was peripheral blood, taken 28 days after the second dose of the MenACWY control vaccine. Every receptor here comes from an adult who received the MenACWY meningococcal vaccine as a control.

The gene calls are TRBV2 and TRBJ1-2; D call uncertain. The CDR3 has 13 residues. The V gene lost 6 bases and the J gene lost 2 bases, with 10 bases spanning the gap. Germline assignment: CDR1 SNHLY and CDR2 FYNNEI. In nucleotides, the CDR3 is TGTGCCAGCAGCTTCAAGGAAAACTATGGCTACACCTTC. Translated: CASSFKENYGYTF.

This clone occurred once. The CDR3 DNA reads TGTGCCAGCAGTGACAGGGGGCCCTACAATGAGCAGTTCTTC. It codes for CASSDRGPYNEQFF. The chain is built from TRBV6-1 and TRBJ2-1; 8 bases agree with TRBD1. CDR1 and CDR2 (germline): MNHNS, SASEGT. V trimming: 3 bases; J trimming: 2 bases; junction bases outside the gene matches: 0. The CDR3 totals 14 residues.

The CDR3 reads CASMRVPDYGYTF. The DNA of the CDR3 is TGTGCCAGCATGCGGGTTCCTGACTATGGCTACACCTTC. The rearrangement uses TRBV6-5 and TRBJ1-2; no definite D call. CDR1 MNHEY and CDR2 SVGAGI come from the germline V gene. Between the trimmed V and J ends, which lost 7 bases and 3 bases, there was a span of 12 bases. The CDR3 spans 13 residues.

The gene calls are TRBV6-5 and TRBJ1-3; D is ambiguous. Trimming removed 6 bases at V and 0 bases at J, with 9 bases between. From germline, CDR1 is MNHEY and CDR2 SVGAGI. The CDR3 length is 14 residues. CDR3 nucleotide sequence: TGTGCCAGCAGGAAGGAGAGCTCTGGAAACACCATATATTTT. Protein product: CASRKESSGNTIYF.

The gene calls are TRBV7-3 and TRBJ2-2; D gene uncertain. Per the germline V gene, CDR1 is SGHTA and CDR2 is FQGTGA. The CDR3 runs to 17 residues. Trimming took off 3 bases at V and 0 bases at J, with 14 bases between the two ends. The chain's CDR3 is CASSFSMMTSNTGELFF. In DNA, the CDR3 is TGTGCCAGCAGCTTCAGTATGATGACTTCGAACACCGGGGAGCTGTTTTTT.

CDR3 sequence (DNA): TGTGCCAGCCTAGGGACGGGCTCCTACGAGCAGTACTTC. Protein: CASLGTGSYEQYF. The chain uses TRBV12-3 or TRBV12-4 and TRBJ2-7; the D gene could be TRBD1 or TRBD2 (5 bases each). Trimming took 8 bases from V and 0 from J, leaving 11 bases between them. This CDR3 comprises 13 residues.

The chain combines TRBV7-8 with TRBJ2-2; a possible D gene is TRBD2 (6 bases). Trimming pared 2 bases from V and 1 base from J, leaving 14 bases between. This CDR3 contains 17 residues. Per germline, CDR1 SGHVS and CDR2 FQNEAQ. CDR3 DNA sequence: TGTGCCAGCAGCTTATTTGCTAGCGAAAAGAACACCGGGGAGCTGTTTTTT. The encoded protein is CASSLFASEKNTGELFF. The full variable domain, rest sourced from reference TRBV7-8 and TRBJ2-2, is GAGVSQSPRYKVAKRGQDVALRCDPISGHVSLFWYQQALGQGPEFLTYFQNEAQLDKSGLPSDRFFAERPEGSVSTLKIQRTQQEDSAVYLCASSLFASEKNTGELFFGEGSRLTVL.

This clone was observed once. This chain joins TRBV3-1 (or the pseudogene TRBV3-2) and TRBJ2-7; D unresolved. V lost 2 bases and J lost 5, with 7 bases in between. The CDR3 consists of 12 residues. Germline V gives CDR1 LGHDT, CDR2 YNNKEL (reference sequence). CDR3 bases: TGTGCCAGCAGCCAATCCGGCAACGAGCAGTACTTC. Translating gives CASSQSGNEQYF.

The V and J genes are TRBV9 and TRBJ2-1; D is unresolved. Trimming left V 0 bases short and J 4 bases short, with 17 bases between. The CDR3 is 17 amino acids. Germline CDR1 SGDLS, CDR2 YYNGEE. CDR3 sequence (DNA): TGTGCCAGCAGCGTAGTCTTGTCAGCCGCTAAATACAATGAGCAGTTCTTC. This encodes CASSVVLSAAKYNEQFF.

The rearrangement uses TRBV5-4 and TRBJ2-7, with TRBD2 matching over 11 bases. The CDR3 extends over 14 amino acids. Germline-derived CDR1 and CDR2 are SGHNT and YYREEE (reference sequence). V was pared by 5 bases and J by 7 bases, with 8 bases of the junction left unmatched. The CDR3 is CASSIAGGPKEQYF. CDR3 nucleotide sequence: TGTGCCAGCAGTATAGCGGGAGGGCCGAAGGAGCAGTACTTC.

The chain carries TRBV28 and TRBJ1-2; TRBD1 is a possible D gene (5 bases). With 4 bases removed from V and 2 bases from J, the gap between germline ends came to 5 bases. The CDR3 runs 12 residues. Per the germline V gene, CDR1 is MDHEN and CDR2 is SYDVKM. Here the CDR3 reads CASSYRNYGYTF. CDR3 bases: TGTGCCAGCAGTTACAGGAACTATGGCTACACCTTC.

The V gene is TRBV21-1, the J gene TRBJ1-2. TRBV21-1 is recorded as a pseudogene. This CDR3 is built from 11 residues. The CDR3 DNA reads TGTGCCAGCAGCAAAAGGTATGGCTACACCTTC. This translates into CASSKRYGYTF.

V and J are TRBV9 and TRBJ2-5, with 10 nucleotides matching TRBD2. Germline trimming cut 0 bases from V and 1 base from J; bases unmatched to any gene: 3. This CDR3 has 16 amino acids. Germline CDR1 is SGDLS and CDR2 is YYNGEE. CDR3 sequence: CASSVAASGGQETQYF. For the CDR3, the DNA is TGTGCCAGCAGCGTAGCTGCTAGCGGGGGCCAAGAGACCCAGTACTTC.

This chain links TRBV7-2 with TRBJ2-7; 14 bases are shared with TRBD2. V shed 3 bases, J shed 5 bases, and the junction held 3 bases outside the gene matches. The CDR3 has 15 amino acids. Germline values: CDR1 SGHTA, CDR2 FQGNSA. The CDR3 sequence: CASSLTSGRAHEQYF. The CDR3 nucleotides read TGTGCCAGCAGCTTGACTAGCGGGAGGGCCCACGAGCAGTACTTC.

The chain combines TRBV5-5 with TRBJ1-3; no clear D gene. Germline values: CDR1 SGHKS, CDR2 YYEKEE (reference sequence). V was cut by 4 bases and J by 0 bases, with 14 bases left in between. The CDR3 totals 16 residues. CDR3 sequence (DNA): TGTGCCAGCAGCGGAGGACGGAGCCTCTCTGGAAACACCATATATTTT. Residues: CASSGGRSLSGNTIYF.

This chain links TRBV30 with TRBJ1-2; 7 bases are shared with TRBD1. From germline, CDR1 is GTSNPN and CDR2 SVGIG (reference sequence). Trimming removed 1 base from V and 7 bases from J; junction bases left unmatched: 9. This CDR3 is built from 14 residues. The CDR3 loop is CAWSETGPTGGYTF. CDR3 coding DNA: TGTGCCTGGAGTGAGACAGGGCCAACTGGTGGCTACACCTTC.

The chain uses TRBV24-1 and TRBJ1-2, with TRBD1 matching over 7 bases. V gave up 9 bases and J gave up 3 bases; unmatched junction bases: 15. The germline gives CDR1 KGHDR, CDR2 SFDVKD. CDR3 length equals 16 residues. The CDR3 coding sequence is TGTGCCACCTCTCCGGGACAGTTGGTGGACCACTATGGCTACACCTTC. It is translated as CATSPGQLVDHYGYTF.

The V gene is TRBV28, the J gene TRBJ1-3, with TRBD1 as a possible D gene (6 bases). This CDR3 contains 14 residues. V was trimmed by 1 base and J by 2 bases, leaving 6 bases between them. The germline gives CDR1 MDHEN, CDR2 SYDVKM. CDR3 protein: CASSLSGAGNTIYF. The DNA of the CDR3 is TGTGCCAGCAGTTTATCAGGGGCTGGAAACACCATATATTTT.

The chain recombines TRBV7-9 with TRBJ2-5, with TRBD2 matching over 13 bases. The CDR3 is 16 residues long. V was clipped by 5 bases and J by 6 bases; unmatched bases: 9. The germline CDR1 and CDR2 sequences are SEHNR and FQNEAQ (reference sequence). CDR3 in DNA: TGTGCCAGCAGCACCACTAGCGGGAGGGTTATGAAGACCCAGTACTTC. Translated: CASSTTSGRVMKTQYF.

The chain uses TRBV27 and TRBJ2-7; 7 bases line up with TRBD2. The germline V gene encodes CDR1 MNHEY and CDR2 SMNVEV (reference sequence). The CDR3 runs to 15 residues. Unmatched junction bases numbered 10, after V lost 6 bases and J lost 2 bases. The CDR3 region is CASSPGRDLPYEQYF. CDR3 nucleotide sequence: TGTGCCAGCAGCCCGGGGAGGGACCTACCCTACGAGCAGTACTTC.

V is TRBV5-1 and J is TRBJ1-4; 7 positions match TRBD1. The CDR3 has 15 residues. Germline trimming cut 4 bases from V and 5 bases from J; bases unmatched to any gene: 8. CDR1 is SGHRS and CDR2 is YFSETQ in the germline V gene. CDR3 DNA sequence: TGCGCCAGCAGCCGCGAAGGGACAGCCAATGAAAAACTGTTTTTT. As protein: CASSREGTANEKLFF.

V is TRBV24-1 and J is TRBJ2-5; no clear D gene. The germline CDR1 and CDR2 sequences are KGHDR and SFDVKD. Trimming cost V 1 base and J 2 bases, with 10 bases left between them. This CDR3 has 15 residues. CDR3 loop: CATSDFDPKQETQYF. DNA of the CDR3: TGTGCCACCAGTGATTTCGACCCTAAACAAGAGACCCAGTACTTC.

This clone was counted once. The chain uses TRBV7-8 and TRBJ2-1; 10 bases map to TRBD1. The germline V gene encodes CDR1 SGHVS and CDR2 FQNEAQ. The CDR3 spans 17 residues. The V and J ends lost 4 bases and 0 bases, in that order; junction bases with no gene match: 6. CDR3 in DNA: TGTGCCAGCAGCTCCCCCAGACAGGGGGCCTCCTACAATGAGCAGTTCTTC. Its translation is CASSSPRQGASYNEQFF.

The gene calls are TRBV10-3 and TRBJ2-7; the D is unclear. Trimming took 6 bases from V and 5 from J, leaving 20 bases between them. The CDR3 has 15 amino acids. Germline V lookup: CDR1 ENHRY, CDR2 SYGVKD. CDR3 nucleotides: TGTGCCATCAGGGTAAAGGGCACTAAGGGCCACGAGCAGTACTTC. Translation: CAIRVKGTKGHEQYF.

The CDR3 reads CSVDRDRGANEQFF. The CDR3 coding sequence is TGCAGCGTTGACCGGGACAGGGGGGCTAATGAGCAGTTCTTC. This chain connects TRBV29-1 to TRBJ2-1; 11 bases map to TRBD1. With 3 bases clipped from V and 7 bases from J, the junction kept 5 bases outside the gene matches. CDR1 and CDR2 from the germline V gene are SQVTM and ANQGSEA. There are 14 residues in the CDR3.

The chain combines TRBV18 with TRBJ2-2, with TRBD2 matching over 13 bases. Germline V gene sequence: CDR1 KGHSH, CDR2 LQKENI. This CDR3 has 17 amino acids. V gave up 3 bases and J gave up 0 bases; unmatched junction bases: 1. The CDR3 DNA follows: TGTGCCAGCTCACCGACTAGCGGGGGGACGAACACCGGGGAGCTGTTTTTT. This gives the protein CASSPTSGGTNTGELFF.